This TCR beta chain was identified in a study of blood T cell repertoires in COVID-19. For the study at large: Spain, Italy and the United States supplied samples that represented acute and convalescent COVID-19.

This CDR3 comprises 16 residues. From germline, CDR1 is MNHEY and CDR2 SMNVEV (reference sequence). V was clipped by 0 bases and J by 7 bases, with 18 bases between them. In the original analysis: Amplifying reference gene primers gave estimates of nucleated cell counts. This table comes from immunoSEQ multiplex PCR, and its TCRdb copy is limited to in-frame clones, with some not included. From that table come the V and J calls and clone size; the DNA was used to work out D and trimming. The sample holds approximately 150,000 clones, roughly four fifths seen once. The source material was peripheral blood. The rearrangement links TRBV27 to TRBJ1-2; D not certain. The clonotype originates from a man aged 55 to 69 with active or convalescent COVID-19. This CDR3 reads CASSLSRVPGNSGYTF. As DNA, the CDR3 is TGTGCCAGCAGTTTATCTCGGGTTCCTGGAAATAGTGGCTACACCTTC.